The 3 T cell receptor beta chains below come from one sample, sequenced in a study of blood T cell repertoires in COVID-19. Some clones are missing from TCRdb's copy, which holds only in-frame ones; the method was immunoSEQ multiplex PCR. The sample shows about 310,000 clones, over 80% of them seen only once. The sequencing input was PBMCs or T cells enriched from blood (not recorded which). These receptors all stem from a woman between 18 and 29 years old who had recovered from COVID-19.

The chain combines TRBV24-1 with TRBJ2-7; TRBD2 aligns across 12 bases. The length of the CDR3 is 15 residues. J was trimmed by 4 bases and V by 4 bases; bases with no gene match: 4. Germline V CDR1 and CDR2: KGHDR, SFDVKD. DNA for the CDR3: TGTGCCACCAGTGACCCGACTAGCGGGAGTTACGAGCAGTACTTC. As protein: CATSDPTSGSYEQYF.

This chain joins TRBV5-1 and TRBJ2-7; 13 bases map to TRBD2. J was trimmed by 2 bases and V by 5 bases; bases with no gene match: 4. CDR3 size: 15 residues. Looked up from germline, CDR1 is SGHRS and CDR2 is YFSETQ. CDR3 in DNA: TGCGCCAGCAGTTACGGGACTAGCGGGACCTACGAGCAGTACTTC. Amino acid sequence: CASSYGTSGTYEQYF.

The chain uses TRBV7-2 and TRBJ2-3, with 11 bases fitting TRBD2. CDR3 length equals 16 residues. From germline, CDR1 is SGHTA and CDR2 FQGNSA. With 4 bases clipped from V and 3 bases from J, the junction kept 6 bases outside the gene matches. The CDR3 here is CASSSPLAGVTDTQYF. The DNA of the CDR3 is TGTGCCAGCAGCTCGCCACTAGCGGGAGTTACAGATACGCAGTATTTT.